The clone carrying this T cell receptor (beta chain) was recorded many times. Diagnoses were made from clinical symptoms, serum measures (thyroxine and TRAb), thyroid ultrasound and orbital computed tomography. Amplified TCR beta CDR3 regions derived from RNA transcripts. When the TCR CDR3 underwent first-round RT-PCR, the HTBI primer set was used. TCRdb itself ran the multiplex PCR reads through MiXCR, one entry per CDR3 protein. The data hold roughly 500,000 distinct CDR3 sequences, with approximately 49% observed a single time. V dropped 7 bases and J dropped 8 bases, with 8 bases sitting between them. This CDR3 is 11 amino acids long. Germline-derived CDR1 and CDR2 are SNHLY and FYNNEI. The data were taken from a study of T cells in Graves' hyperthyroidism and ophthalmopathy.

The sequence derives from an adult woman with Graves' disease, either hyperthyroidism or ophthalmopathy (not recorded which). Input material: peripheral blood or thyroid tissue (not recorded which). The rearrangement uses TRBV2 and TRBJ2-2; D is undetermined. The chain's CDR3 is CASTLWGELFF. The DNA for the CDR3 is TGTGCCAGCACCCTGTGGGGGGAGCTGTTTTTT.